This T cell receptor beta chain derives from a study of blood T cells in healthy people across ages. Overall study findings and caveats: More naive CD4+ cells and higher diversity marked long-lived donors relative to aged donors.

The second PCR ran about 6 to 12 cycles with a sample-barcoded 5' primer and J-beta primers. TCRdb analysed the 5' RACE reads with MiXCR anew, one entry per CDR3 protein. The table lists more than 650,000 distinct CDR3 sequences, 40% to 65% of them singletons. In regard to this clonotype: The antigen is unknown.

The germline V gene encodes CDR1 SGHRS and CDR2 YFSETQ. The CDR3 spans 14 residues. PBMCs, at least 7 million per sample, were isolated. The genes are TRBV5-1 and TRBJ2-1; D call uncertain. Gene TRBJ2-7 matches the end of the DNA better, so the J call may be wrong. The sequence was obtained from an elderly man in good health. The specimen sequenced was blood. The CDR3 is CASSLTSSYNEQYF. The CDR3 DNA sequence: TGCGCCAGCAGCTTGACGAGCTCCTACAATGAGCAGTACTTC.